What follows are 6 T cell receptor beta chains derived from one specimen sequenced in a study of shared clonotypes between healthy human individuals. The protocol was immunoSEQ multiplex PCR, while the TCRdb copy is restricted to in-frame clones and leaves out a portion. This table has 2 million to 2.5 million clones, over 85% appearing once. The source material was naive CD4+ T cells from PBMCs. The subset here: CD45RA+ positively selected. These receptors originate from a man aged 18 to 29 in good health. Some clones in this sample may be carry-over from other donors' samples.

This chain links TRBV11-3 with TRBJ1-1, with D unclear. Per germline, CDR1 SGHNT and CDR2 YENEEA. Trimming stripped 2 bases from V and 7 bases from J, with 8 bases between. The CDR3 extends over 12 amino acids. The CDR3 sequence is CASSLPFGEAFF. As DNA, the CDR3 is TGTGCCAGCAGCTTACCCTTCGGTGAAGCTTTCTTT.

The chain is built from TRBV11-2 and TRBJ1-2, with 7 bases matching TRBD1. The trim removed 0 bases at V and 5 bases at J, leaving 6 bases unmatched. Germline values: CDR1 SGHAT, CDR2 FQNNGV. This CDR3 region has 15 residues. The CDR3 spells CASSLDGQATYGYTF. The CDR3 DNA sequence: TGTGCCAGCAGCTTAGATGGACAGGCTACTTATGGCTACACCTTC.

This clone was seen only once. The V gene is TRBV27, the J gene TRBJ1-2, with 7 bases that match TRBD1. Germline V gene sequence: CDR1 MNHEY, CDR2 SMNVEV (reference sequence). The CDR3 runs 19 residues. V lost 1 base, J lost 6 bases, and 20 bases stayed unmatched. The CDR3 nucleotides read TGTGCCAGCAGTTTATTCGGATTGGATACGGCAGGGGGAAGACATGGCTACACCTTC. Its translation is CASSLFGLDTAGGRHGYTF.

This clone was detected once. V and J are TRBV9 and TRBJ2-3, with TRBD2 matching 8 bases. Germline V gene sequence: CDR1 SGDLS, CDR2 YYNGEE. With V trimmed by 0 bases and J by 4 bases, 10 bases remained unmatched. This CDR3 is built from 17 residues. The CDR3 loop reads CASSVEVRTSSADTQYF. CDR3 sequence (DNA): TGTGCCAGCAGCGTAGAGGTCCGGACTAGCAGCGCAGATACGCAGTATTTT.

The chain links TRBV9 to TRBJ1-2; D is unclear. CDR3 length: 11 residues. Germline values: CDR1 SGDLS, CDR2 YYNGEE. The ends were cut back, 3 bases at V and 8 bases at J, with 8 bases in the middle. This chain's CDR3 is CASSGGRGYTF. The CDR3 bases are TGTGCCAGCAGCGGGGGAAGAGGCTACACCTTC.

This chain joins TRBV27 and TRBJ2-3; D is perhaps TRBD2 (6 bases). Germline V gene lookup returns CDR1 MNHEY and CDR2 SMNVEV (reference sequence). The V and J ends lost 3 bases and 5 bases respectively, with 18 bases between them. The CDR3 runs to 16 residues. CDR3 sequence (DNA): TGTGCCAGCAGTTTTCTTGGGAGGCAGGGTGGAGATACGCAGTATTTT. It is translated as CASSFLGRQGGDTQYF.